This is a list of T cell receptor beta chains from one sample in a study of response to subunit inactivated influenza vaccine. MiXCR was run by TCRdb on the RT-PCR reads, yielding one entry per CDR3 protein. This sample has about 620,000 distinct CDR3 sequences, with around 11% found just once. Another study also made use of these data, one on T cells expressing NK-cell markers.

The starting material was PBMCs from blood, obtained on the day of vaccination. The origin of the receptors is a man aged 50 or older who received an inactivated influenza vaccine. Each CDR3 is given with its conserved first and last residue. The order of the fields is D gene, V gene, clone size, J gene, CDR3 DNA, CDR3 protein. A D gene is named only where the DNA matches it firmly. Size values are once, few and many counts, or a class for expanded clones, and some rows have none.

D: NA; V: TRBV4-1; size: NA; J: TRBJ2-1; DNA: TGCGCCAGCAGCCAGCCCGGCCGGGTTAGCTCCTACAATGAGCAGTTCTTC; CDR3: CASSQPGRVSSYNEQFF
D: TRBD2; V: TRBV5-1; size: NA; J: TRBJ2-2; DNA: TGCGCCAGCAGCTCCCGGACTAGCGGGAGCCCCGGGGAGCTGTTTTTT; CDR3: CASSSRTSGSPGELFF
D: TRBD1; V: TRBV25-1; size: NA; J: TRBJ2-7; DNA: TGTGCCAGCAGTGAATCGGTCAGGGGGCCCTACGAGCAGTACTTC; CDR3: CASSESVRGPYEQYF
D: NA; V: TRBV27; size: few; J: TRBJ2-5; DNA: TGTGCCAGCAGTTTCGGGCCAGGAGGGACCCAGTACTTC; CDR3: CASSFGPGGTQYF
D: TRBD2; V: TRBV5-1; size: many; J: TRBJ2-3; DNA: TGCGCCAGCAGCTTGGGGACTAGCGGGAGATCGACAGATACGCAGTATTTT; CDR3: CASSLGTSGRSTDTQYF
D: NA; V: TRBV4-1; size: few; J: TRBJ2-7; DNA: TGCGCCAGCAGCGCGGACAGGAGGGGTCTATACGAGCAGTACTTC; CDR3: CASSADRRGLYEQYF
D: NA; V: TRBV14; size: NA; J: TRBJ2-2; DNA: TGTGCCAGCAGCCCTAGGATAGACACCGGGGAGCTGTTTTTT; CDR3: CASSPRIDTGELFF
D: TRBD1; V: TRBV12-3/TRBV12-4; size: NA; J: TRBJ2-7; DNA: TGTGCCAGCAACACACAGGGGCCCTCCTACGAGCAGTACTTC; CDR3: CASNTQGPSYEQYF
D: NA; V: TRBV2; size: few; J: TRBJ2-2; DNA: TGTGCCAGCAGCGAGCGCGTCCTATTGAACACCGGGGAGCTGTTTTTT; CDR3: CASSERVLLNTGELFF
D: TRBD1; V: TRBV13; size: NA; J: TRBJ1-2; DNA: TGTGCCAGCAGCACCACAGGGGGATCTGGGGGCTACACCTTC; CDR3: CASSTTGGSGGYTF
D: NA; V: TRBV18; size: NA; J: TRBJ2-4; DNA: TGTGCCAGCTCACTCGGATGGGGCAGGGAAAACATTCAGTACTTC; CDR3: CASSLGWGRENIQYF
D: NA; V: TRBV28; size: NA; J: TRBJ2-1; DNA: TGTGCCAGCACCTTGGCCCGCGGGAATGAGCAGTTCTTC; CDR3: CASTLARGNEQFF
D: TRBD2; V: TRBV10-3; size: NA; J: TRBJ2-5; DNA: TGTGCCGTCGGGACTAGCGGGAGGGCCGTGGAGACCCAGTACTTC; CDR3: CAVGTSGRAVETQYF
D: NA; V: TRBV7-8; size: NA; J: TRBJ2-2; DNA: TGTGCCAGCAGCTTAGCGCGGGCAGGTGTTTACGGGGAGCTGTTTTTT; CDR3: CASSLARAGVYGELFF
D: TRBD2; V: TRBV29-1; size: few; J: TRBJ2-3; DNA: TGCAGCGTTGAGTGGCGCGGGGGGGCTCTAGATACGCAGTATTTT; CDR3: CSVEWRGGALDTQYF
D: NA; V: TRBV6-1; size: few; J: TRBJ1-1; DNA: TGTGCCAGCCGGACTACAGGACTTAACACTGAAGCTTTCTTT; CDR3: CASRTTGLNTEAFF
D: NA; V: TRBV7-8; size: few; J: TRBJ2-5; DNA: TGTGCCAGCAACATGGGATCCAGGGGATTCCAAGAGACCCAGTACTTC; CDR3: CASNMGSRGFQETQYF
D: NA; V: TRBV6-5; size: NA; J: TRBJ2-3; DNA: TGTGCCAGCAGTTACTGGGGCGCAGATACGCAGTATTTT; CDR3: CASSYWGADTQYF
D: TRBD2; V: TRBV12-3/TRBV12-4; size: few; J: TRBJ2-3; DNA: TGTGCCAGCAGTTTAAGTCCGGGGAGGGAAAATACGCAGTATTTT; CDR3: CASSLSPGRENTQYF
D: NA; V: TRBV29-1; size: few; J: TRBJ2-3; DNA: TGCAGCGGGAACACAGATACGCAGTATTTT; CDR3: CSGNTDTQYF
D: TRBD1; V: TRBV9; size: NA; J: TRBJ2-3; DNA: TGTGCCAGCAGCGTAGTAACAGGGGGAAGGACAGATACGCAGTATTTT; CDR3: CASSVVTGGRTDTQYF
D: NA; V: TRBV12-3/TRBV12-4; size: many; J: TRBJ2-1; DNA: TGTGCCAGCACTCATAGACAGACTAGCTCCTACAATGAGCAGTTCTTC; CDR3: CASTHRQTSSYNEQFF
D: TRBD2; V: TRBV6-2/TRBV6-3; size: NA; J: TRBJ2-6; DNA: TGTGCCAGCTTGGGAGGGGTCAGAGTGTCTGGGGCCAACGTCCTGACTTTC; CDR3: CASLGGVRVSGANVLTF
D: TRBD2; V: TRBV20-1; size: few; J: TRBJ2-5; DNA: TGCAGTGCTAGCCTCCCGGGAGGTCGTAAAGAGACCCAGTACTTC; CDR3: CSASLPGGRKETQYF
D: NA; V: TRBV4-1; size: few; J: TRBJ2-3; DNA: TGCGCCAGCAGCCAACTGGGGCTGGGTGATACGCAGTATTTT; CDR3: CASSQLGLGDTQYF
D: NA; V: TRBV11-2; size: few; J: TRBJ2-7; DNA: TGTGCCAGCAGCTTAGTTTTTCTAACAGCCTCCTACGAGCAGTACTTC; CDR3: CASSLVFLTASYEQYF
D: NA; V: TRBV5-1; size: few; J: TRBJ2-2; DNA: TGCGCCAGCAGCTTGGTGTCCGGGAATACCGGGGAGCTGTTTTTT; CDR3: CASSLVSGNTGELFF
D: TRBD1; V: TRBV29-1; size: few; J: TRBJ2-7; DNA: TGCAGCGTCCGTTCCGGGACAGGGGCCCTCCCCTACGAGCAGTACTTC; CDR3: CSVRSGTGALPYEQYF
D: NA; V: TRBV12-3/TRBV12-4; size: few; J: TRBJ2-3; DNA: TGTGCCAGCAGCTCAATCAGGGTTTCTGACACAGATACGCAGTATTTT; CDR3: CASSSIRVSDTDTQYF
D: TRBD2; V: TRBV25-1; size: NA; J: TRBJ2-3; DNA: TGTGCCAGCAGTGGAGGACTAGCCAGTTTGGTAGATACGCAGTATTTT; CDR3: CASSGGLASLVDTQYF
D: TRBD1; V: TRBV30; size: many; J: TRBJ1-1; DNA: TGTGCCTGGGGGACAGTAAACACTGAAGCTTTCTTT; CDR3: CAWGTVNTEAFF
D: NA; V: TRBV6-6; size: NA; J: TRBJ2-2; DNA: TGTGCCAGCAGGACGGCAATGGGCGGGGAGCTGTTTTTT; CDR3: CASRTAMGGELFF
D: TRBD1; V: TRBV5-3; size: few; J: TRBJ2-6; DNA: TGTGCCAGCGGAACCTGGGTACAGGGGTCTGGGGCCAACGTCCTGACTTTC; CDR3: CASGTWVQGSGANVLTF
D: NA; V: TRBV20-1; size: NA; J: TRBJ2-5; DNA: TGCAGTGCTAGTCGGATCCAAGAGACCCAGTACTTC; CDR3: CSASRIQETQYF
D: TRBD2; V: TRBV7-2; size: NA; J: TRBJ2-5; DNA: TGTGCCAGCAGCTTATCGACTAGCGGGGGACAAGAGACCCAGTACTTC; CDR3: CASSLSTSGGQETQYF
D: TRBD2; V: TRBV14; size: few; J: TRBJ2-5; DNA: TGTGCCAGCAGCCCCCCCCGGAGCGGGGGGGCTTGGTGGGAGACCCAGTACTTC; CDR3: CASSPPRSGGAWWETQYF
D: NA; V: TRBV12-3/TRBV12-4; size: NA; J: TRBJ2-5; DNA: TGTGCCAGCAGTTTAAGGGTGGGGGATCAAGAGACCCAGTACTTC; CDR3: CASSLRVGDQETQYF
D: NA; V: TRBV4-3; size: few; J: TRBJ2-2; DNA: TGCGCCAGCAGCCAAGATGGACGAGTGAACACCGGGGAGCTGTTTTTT; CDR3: CASSQDGRVNTGELFF
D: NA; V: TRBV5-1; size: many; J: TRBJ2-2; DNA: TGCGCCAGCAGCTTAAGGGTGATGAACACCGGGGAGCTGTTTTTT; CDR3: CASSLRVMNTGELFF
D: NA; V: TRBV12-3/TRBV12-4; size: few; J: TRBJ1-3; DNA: TGTGCCAGCACCTCAGGGCCATCTGGAAACACCATATATTTT; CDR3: CASTSGPSGNTIYF
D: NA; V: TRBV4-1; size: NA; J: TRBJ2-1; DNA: TGCGCCAGCAGCCAAGATGGGGGGCGGGATGAGCAGTTCTTC; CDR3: CASSQDGGRDEQFF
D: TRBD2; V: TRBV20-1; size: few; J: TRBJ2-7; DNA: TGCAGTGCTCTGGGACTAGAGGTATACGAGCAGTACTTC; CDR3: CSALGLEVYEQYF
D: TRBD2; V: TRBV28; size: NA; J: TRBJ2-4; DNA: TGTGCCAGCAGTTTTACTGCCACAGAGACTAGCGAACTAGCCAAAAACATTCAGTACTTC; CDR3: CASSFTATETSELAKNIQYF
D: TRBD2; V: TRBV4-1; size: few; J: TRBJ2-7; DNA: TGCGCCAGCAGCCAAGAATCTAGCGGGGCGTCCTGGAGCGAGCAGTACTTC; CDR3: CASSQESSGASWSEQYF
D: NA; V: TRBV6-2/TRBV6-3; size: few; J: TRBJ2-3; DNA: TGTGCCAGCGAGGGACCCCCGGGAGATACGCAGTATTTT; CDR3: CASEGPPGDTQYF
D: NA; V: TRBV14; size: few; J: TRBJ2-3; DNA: TGTGCCAGCAGCCAATTGGACCAAAGTCTGGGCACAGATACGCAGTATTTT; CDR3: CASSQLDQSLGTDTQYF
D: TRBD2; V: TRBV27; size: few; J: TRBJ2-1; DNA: TGTGCCAGCAGTTCAGGGACTAGCGGGAGTGAGCAGTTCTTC; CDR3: CASSSGTSGSEQFF
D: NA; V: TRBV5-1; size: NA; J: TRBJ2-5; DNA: TGCGCCAGCAGCATCGGCGCTTGGGAGACCCAGTACTTC; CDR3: CASSIGAWETQYF
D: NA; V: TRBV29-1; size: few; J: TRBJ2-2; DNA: TGCAGCGCGGCCCTCACCGGGGAGCTGTTTTTT; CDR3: CSAALTGELFF
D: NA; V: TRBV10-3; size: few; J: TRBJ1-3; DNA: TGTGCCATCAGTGAGCCACAGTTCTCTGGAAACACCATATATTTT; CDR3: CAISEPQFSGNTIYF
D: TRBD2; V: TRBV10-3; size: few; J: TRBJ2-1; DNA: TGTGCCATCAGTGCCAGGACTAGCGGAGACAATGAGCAGTTCTTC; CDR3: CAISARTSGDNEQFF
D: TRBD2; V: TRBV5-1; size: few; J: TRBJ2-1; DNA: TGCGCCAGCAGCTTGCGACTAGCGGGGGGGAGAGATGAGCAGTTCTTC; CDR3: CASSLRLAGGRDEQFF
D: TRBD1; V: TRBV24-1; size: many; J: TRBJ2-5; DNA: TGTGCCACCAGTGACCCGACAGGGGACCAAGAGACCCAGTACTTC; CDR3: CATSDPTGDQETQYF
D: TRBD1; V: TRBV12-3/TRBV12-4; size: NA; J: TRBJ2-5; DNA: TGTGCCAGCACCGCCCAGACAGGGGGCTCGGAGACCCAGTACTTC; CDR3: CASTAQTGGSETQYF
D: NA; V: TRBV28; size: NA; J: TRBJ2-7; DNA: TGTGCCAGCAGTTTGGACACGACGGGCGCAAGCTACGAGCAGTACTTC; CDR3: CASSLDTTGASYEQYF
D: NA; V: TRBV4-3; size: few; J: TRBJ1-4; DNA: TGCGCCAGCAGCCAAGGGGTTCGGGAAAAACTGTTTTTT; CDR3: CASSQGVREKLFF
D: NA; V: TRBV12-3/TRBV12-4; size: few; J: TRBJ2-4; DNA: TGTGCCAGCAGTTTAAGAGAGGCCAAAAACATTCAGTACTTC; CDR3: CASSLREAKNIQYF
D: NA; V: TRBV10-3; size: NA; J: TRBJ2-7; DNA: TGTGCCATCAGTGAGTCCTCAGGGGCCCCTGACGAGCAGTACTTC; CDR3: CAISESSGAPDEQYF
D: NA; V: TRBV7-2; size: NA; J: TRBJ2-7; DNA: TGTGCCAGCAGCTTAGCTTCGGGGTTTCAGGACGAGCAGTACTTC; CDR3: CASSLASGFQDEQYF
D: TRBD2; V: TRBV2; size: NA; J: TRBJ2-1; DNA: TGTGCCAGCAACCTACTAGCGGGGGGATACAATGAGCAGTTCTTC; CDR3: CASNLLAGGYNEQFF